The 10 T cell receptor beta chains presented below share a single source sample, sequenced in a study of regulatory T cells in long-lasting Graves disease (dated by TCRdb to the early 2020s). The time point label for this specimen denotes: newly diagnosed GD, antithyroid drugs for less than 3 months. For both TCR sequencing and RNA sequencing, RNA was extracted from PBMCs using TRIzol. Receptors were amplified or captured by multiplex PCR. The reads were generated on an Illumina HiSeq 4000. To build TCR beta libraries, CDR3 regions were amplified by Arm-PCR using iRepertoire HTBI primers. TCRdb's own reprocessing of the public reads used fastp at Q25 and MiXCR and kept productive beta chains. CDR3 protein sequences are deduplicated, and each keeps its most common genes and DNA. The table for this sample lists around 500,000 distinct CDR3 sequences; approximately 12% of them were counted only once. Clones ranked in the top ten supply roughly 8.9% of the sample.

Separately, the same data were catalogued under a study of T cells in Graves' hyperthyroidism and ophthalmopathy.

Sequenced here: peripheral blood mononuclear cells (PBMCs), sampled at new diagnosis, from a patient treated with antithyroid drugs. The receptors derive from a young woman with Graves disease. Donor details come from another sample of the same person, matched by shared clones.

In its sample, this clonotype was seen many times. This chain links TRBV18 with TRBJ1-1, with 8 nucleotides matching TRBD1. The V gene's germline CDR1 is KGHSH and CDR2 LQKENI. The CDR3 length is 14 residues. V gave up 3 bases and J gave up 8 bases; unmatched junction bases: 8. The CDR3 reads CASSPQAGGLEAFF. In DNA form, the CDR3 reads TGTGCCAGCTCACCCCAGGCAGGGGGCTTGGAAGCTTTCTTT.

This clonotype has a count of ten or more. The rearrangement links TRBV3-1 to TRBJ2-2; 10 bases line up with TRBD2. Per the germline V gene, CDR1 is LGHDT and CDR2 is YNNKEL (reference sequence). The CDR3 covers 17 residues. The junction had 7 bases not matched to a gene; V was cut back by 3 bases and J by 3 bases. CDR3 sequence reads: CASSHTSGKGDTGELFF. The CDR3 coding sequence is TGTGCCAGCAGCCACACTAGCGGGAAGGGGGACACCGGGGAGCTGTTTTTT.

This clonotype was counted at least ten times. This rearrangement joins TRBV6-2 or TRBV6-3 to TRBJ1-1; TRBD1 matches 7 bases. Germline values: CDR1 MNHEY, CDR2 SVGEGT. This CDR3 has 14 amino acids. V shed 4 bases, J shed 0 bases, and the junction held 2 bases outside the gene matches. The chain's CDR3 is CASSFTGVNTEAFF. The CDR3 DNA sequence: TGTGCCAGCAGTTTTACAGGGGTGAACACTGAAGCTTTCTTT.

This clonotype has a count of ten or more. The CDR3 spells CASSIDRPGQGADTQYF. The CDR3 DNA reads as TGTGCCAGCAGCATAGATCGCCCGGGACAGGGGGCGGATACGCAGTATTTT. The rearrangement uses TRBV7-2 and TRBJ2-3; 12 bases map to TRBD1. The V gene end was trimmed by 5 bases and the J gene end by 6 bases; junction bases not matched to a gene: 12. The CDR3 covers 17 residues. The germline V gene has CDR1 SGHTA and CDR2 FQGNSA. Filled out from reference TRBV7-2 and TRBJ2-3, the complete variable domain reads GAGVSQSPSNKVTEKGKDVELRCDPISGHTALYWYRQSLGQGLEFLIYFQGNSAPDKSGLPSDRFSAERTGGSVSTLTIQRTQQEDSAVYLCASSIDRPGQGADTQYFGPGTRLTVL.

At least ten counts were recorded for this clonotype. The chain employs TRBV27 and TRBJ1-2; TRBD1 aligns across 7 bases. V dropped 2 bases and J dropped 6; count of bases not matched to a gene: 9. This CDR3 spans 15 amino acids. CDR1 and CDR2 (germline): MNHEY, SMNVEV (reference sequence). This CDR3 reads CASSLVGTAHNGYTF. The CDR3 nucleotides are TGTGCCAGCAGTTTAGTAGGGACAGCCCACAATGGCTACACCTTC.

This clonotype was recorded many times. The chain couples TRBV30 to TRBJ2-2, with 7 nucleotides matching TRBD2. Looked up from germline, CDR1 is GTSNPN and CDR2 is SVGIG (reference sequence). The CDR3 loop spans 15 amino acids. J gave up 6 bases and V 2 bases, and 9 bases lay outside the gene matches. CDR3 in amino acids: CAWSLGGSGAGELFF. CDR3 nucleotides: TGTGCCTGGAGTTTGGGCGGGAGCGGCGCCGGGGAGCTGTTTTTT.

This clonotype was counted once. V is TRBV19 and J is TRBJ2-3; perhaps TRBD2 as D (6 bases). The germline gives CDR1 LNHDA, CDR2 SQIVND (reference sequence). CDR3 size: 19 residues. V lost 5 bases and J 0 bases, leaving 24 bases between the germline ends. CDR3 in DNA: TGTGCCAGTAGTTTTCCGGGTTCGGGAGAAGTAATTAGCACAGATACGCAGTATTTT. This encodes CASSFPGSGEVISTDTQYF.

This clonotype was seen many times. V and J are TRBV20-1 and TRBJ2-7, with 9 bases lining up with TRBD1. The CDR3 length is 15 residues. CDR1 and CDR2 (germline): DFQATT, SNEGSKA (reference sequence). Trimming at V came to 4 bases and at J to 3 bases, leaving 10 bases not matched to a gene. CDR3 nucleotide sequence: TGCAGTGCTAAACAGAGGGACAGGGATAGCTACGAGCAGTACTTC. Amino acids: CSAKQRDRDSYEQYF.

This clonotype was detected ten times or more. The chain uses TRBV3-1 and TRBJ2-5; 9 positions match TRBD1. The CDR3 covers 19 residues. After removal of 0 bases from V and 3 bases from J, the junction contained 14 bases not matched to a gene. In germline, CDR1 is LGHDT, CDR2 YNNKEL (reference sequence). The CDR3 DNA sequence: TGTGCCAGCAGCCAAGAGCAGGGGACAGGGCACCCAGAAAAAGAGACCCAGTACTTC. Residues: CASSQEQGTGHPEKETQYF.

This clonotype came up a few times. The genes are TRBV6-2 or TRBV6-3 and TRBJ1-5; D is unclear. V was trimmed by 2 bases and J by 0 bases, leaving 17 bases between them. The CDR3 contains 18 residues. In germline, CDR1 is MNHEY, CDR2 SVGEGT. The chain's CDR3 is CASSYQSPVGYSNQPQHF. CDR3 coding DNA: TGTGCCAGCAGTTACCAGTCCCCAGTTGGATATAGCAATCAGCCCCAGCATTTT.